Presented here are 29 T cell receptor beta chains from one specimen sequenced in a study of shared T cell receptors in the human thymus. Using immunoSEQ multiplex PCR, the repertoire was profiled, and TCRdb retains in-frame clones only, with some absent. The table records hundreds of thousands of clones, about 89% of them present only once. This sample also belongs to another study, concerning human thymus T cells.

The source material was thymocytes. Receptor source: a boy younger than two with a congenital heart defect.

This clone was seen just once. This sequence joins TRBV10-1 and TRBJ2-1, with 7 positions matching TRBD1. Germline V gives CDR1 WNHNN, CDR2 SYGVQD (reference sequence). The CDR3 contains 16 residues. V was pared by 7 bases and J by 2 bases, with 11 bases of the junction left unmatched. CDR3 in amino acids: CASILGPGQTYNEQFF. CDR3 DNA sequence: TGCGCCAGCATCTTAGGCCCGGGACAGACCTACAATGAGCAGTTCTTC.

This clone was counted only a few times. The chain recombines TRBV19 with TRBJ2-1; no clear D gene. CDR3 length equals 14 residues. Trimming removed 3 bases from V and 7 bases from J, with 13 bases in between. Germline V gene sequence: CDR1 LNHDA, CDR2 SQIVND (reference sequence). The CDR3 nucleotides read TGTGCCAGTAGTATCCCCGGGTCCTCAAATGAGCAGTTCTTC. Amino acid sequence: CASSIPGSSNEQFF.

The CDR3 sequence is CASSPFVSGKYEQYF. CDR3 coding DNA: TGTGCCAGCAGTCCCTTTGTCTCGGGGAAATACGAGCAGTACTTC. V usage is TRBV25-1 and J usage is TRBJ2-7; D may be TRBD2 (5 bases). The V and J ends lost 5 bases and 4 bases respectively, with 18 bases between them. The CDR3 extends over 15 amino acids. Germline CDR1 is MGHDK and CDR2 is SYGVNS.

This clone was seen more than once but under ten times. V usage is TRBV15 and J usage is TRBJ2-1; no firm D call. V was pared by 5 bases and J by 8 bases, with 13 bases between. The CDR3 covers 13 residues. Germline lookup yields CDR1 LNHNV and CDR2 YYDKDF (reference sequence). The CDR3 protein is CATSSTLGDEQFF. The CDR3 coding sequence is TGTGCCACCAGCTCAACTCTGGGCGATGAGCAGTTCTTC.

The sample holds a few counts of this clone. The CDR3 DNA is TGTGCCAGCACAATTCCAGGGACAGGGTATAGCAATCAGCCCCAGCATTTT. Translation: CASTIPGTGYSNQPQHF. This chain connects TRBV28 to TRBJ1-5, with 9 bases matching TRBD1. There are 17 residues in the CDR3. V lost 7 bases, J lost 0 bases, and 10 bases stayed unmatched. From germline, CDR1 is MDHEN and CDR2 SYDVKM.

The chain recombines TRBV20-1 with TRBJ1-1; a weak D match, TRBD1 (6 bases). Trimming pared 3 bases from V and 8 bases from J, leaving 10 bases between. The CDR3 sequence is 11 residues long. From germline, CDR1 is DFQATT and CDR2 SNEGSKA (reference sequence). Written as DNA, the CDR3 is TGCAGTGCTAGGAAAGACAGGGAAGCTTTCTTT. It translates to CSARKDREAFF.

The genes are TRBV11-2 and TRBJ1-1; a possible D gene is TRBD1 (5 bases). V was cut by 3 bases and J by 1 base, with 12 bases left in between. CDR3 length equals 15 residues. The germline V gene has CDR1 SGHAT and CDR2 FQNNGV. In DNA, the CDR3 is TGTGCCAGCAGCTTGGGGCCTACAGGGAACACTGAAGCTTTCTTT. It translates to CASSLGPTGNTEAFF.

The rearrangement links TRBV5-5 to TRBJ1-2, with TRBD1 matching over 7 bases. This CDR3 has 16 amino acids. V was clipped by 1 base and J by 0 bases; unmatched bases: 6. In germline, CDR1 is SGHKS, CDR2 YYEKEE (reference sequence). Written as DNA, the CDR3 is TGTGCCAGCAGCTTGTCAGACAGGGAGGCTAACTATGGCTACACCTTC. Amino acids: CASSLSDREANYGYTF.

The rearrangement links TRBV11-2 to TRBJ1-3, with TRBD1 matching over 7 bases. The trim removed 5 bases at V and 0 bases at J, leaving 13 bases unmatched. In germline, CDR1 is SGHAT, CDR2 FQNNGV. The CDR3 spans 18 residues. The CDR3: CASSTGTVNLSSGNTIYF. Written as DNA, the CDR3 is TGTGCCAGCAGCACAGGGACAGTAAACCTGAGCTCTGGAAACACCATATATTTT.

This chain uses TRBV7-2 with TRBJ1-5; a possible D gene is TRBD1 (6 bases). Trimming cost V 2 bases and J 5 bases, with 13 bases left between them. Germline CDR1 is SGHTA and CDR2 is FQGNSA. The CDR3 loop spans 15 amino acids. In DNA, the CDR3 is TGTGCCAGCAGCTTAAGCCGGGACACACATCAGCCCCAGCATTTT. It yields the protein CASSLSRDTHQPQHF. The entire variable domain, with the rest obtained from reference TRBV7-2 and TRBJ1-5, is as follows: GAGVSQSPSNKVTEKGKDVELRCDPISGHTALYWYRQSLGQGLEFLIYFQGNSAPDKSGLPSDRFSAERTGGSVSTLTIQRTQQEDSAVYLCASSLSRDTHQPQHFGDGTRLSIL.

The chain joins TRBV27 to TRBJ2-7, with 8 bases identical to TRBD2. Trimming took 1 base from V and 3 from J; bases not matched to a gene: 5. Per the germline V gene, CDR1 is MNHEY and CDR2 is SMNVEV (reference sequence). CDR3 length equals 15 residues. The CDR3 is CASSLWRGEGYEQYF. CDR3 in DNA: TGTGCCAGCAGTTTATGGCGGGGGGAGGGCTACGAGCAGTACTTC.

The V gene is TRBV13, the J gene TRBJ1-1, with 7 nucleotides matching TRBD1. CDR1 is PRHDT, CDR2 FYEKMQ, per germline (reference sequence). This CDR3 has 16 residues. V was clipped by 4 bases and J by 1 base; unmatched bases: 9. The CDR3 bases are TGTGCCAGCAGCTACCTGAGGAGGGGGCGGAACACTGAAGCTTTCTTT. Its translation: CASSYLRRGRNTEAFF.

The genes are TRBV7-8 and TRBJ2-7, with 12 bases matching TRBD2. The junction had 15 bases not matched to a gene; V was cut back by 5 bases and J by 4 bases. From germline, CDR1 is SGHVS and CDR2 FQNEAQ. The CDR3 spans 18 residues. CDR3 amino acids: CASSPPLWGTSGLYEQYF. CDR3 DNA: TGTGCCAGCAGCCCCCCCCTGTGGGGGACTAGCGGGTTATACGAGCAGTACTTC. Full variable domain (outside the CDR3, taken from reference TRBV7-8 and TRBJ2-7): GAGVSQSPRYKVAKRGQDVALRCDPISGHVSLFWYQQALGQGPEFLTYFQNEAQLDKSGLPSDRFFAERPEGSVSTLKIQRTQQEDSAVYLCASSPPLWGTSGLYEQYFGPGTRLTVT.

CDR3 amino acids: CASSPGTGGAGYTF. The CDR3, as DNA: TGTGCCAGCAGCCCCGGGACAGGGGGCGCTGGCTACACCTTC. The chain combines TRBV5-6 with TRBJ1-2; TRBD1 matches 12 bases. The germline V gene encodes CDR1 SGHDT and CDR2 YYEEEE. There are 14 residues in the CDR3. Trimming at V came to 4 bases and at J to 7 bases, leaving 5 bases not matched to a gene.

V and J are TRBV2 and TRBJ2-5; tentative D call: TRBD2 (5 bases). Trimming removed 2 bases from V and 0 bases from J, with 19 bases in between. The CDR3 has 18 amino acids. Germline CDR1 is SNHLY and CDR2 is FYNNEI. The CDR3 loop is CASSEPVGVVGYQETQYF. Written as DNA, the CDR3 is TGTGCCAGCAGTGAACCAGTGGGAGTAGTCGGGTACCAAGAGACCCAGTACTTC. The full variable domain, its missing parts supplied by reference TRBV2 and TRBJ2-5, is EPEVTQTPSHQVTQMGQEVILRCVPISNHLYFYWYRQILGQKVEFLVSFYNNEISEKSEIFDDQFSVERPDGSNFTLKIRSTKLEDSAMYFCASSEPVGVVGYQETQYFGPGTRLLVL.

The chain combines TRBV4-2 with TRBJ1-3; D is possibly TRBD1 (6 bases). The CDR3 extends over 16 amino acids. Per the germline V gene, CDR1 is LGHNA and CDR2 is YNFKEQ. The ends were cut back, 1 base at V and 13 bases at J, with 23 bases in the middle. CDR3 coding DNA: TGTGCCAGCAGCCAAGGAGGGGGAGAGTCCTGGGGGAAGATATATTTT. Its translation: CASSQGGGESWGKIYF.

This clone was picked up a small number of times. The chain combines TRBV28 with TRBJ1-5; D remains unclear. V was clipped by 5 bases and J by 2 bases, with 10 bases between them. Germline V gives CDR1 MDHEN, CDR2 SYDVKM. This CDR3 comprises 14 residues. The CDR3 coding sequence is TGTGCCAGCAGTCGGTCATGTGGCAATCAGCCCCAGCATTTT. As protein: CASSRSCGNQPQHF.

V and J are TRBV7-9 and TRBJ2-7; 16 bases match TRBD2. The CDR3 spans 16 residues. V shed 5 bases, J shed 2 bases, and the junction held 3 bases outside the gene matches. Germline CDR1 is SEHNR and CDR2 is FQNEAQ (reference sequence). The CDR3 loop is CASSGTSGGDAYEQYF. The CDR3 nucleotides are TGTGCCAGCAGCGGGACTAGCGGGGGGGACGCCTACGAGCAGTACTTC. The full variable domain, in which reference TRBV7-9 and TRBJ2-7 provide the parts outside the CDR3, is DTGVSQNPRHKITKRGQNVTFRCDPISEHNRLYWYRQTLGQGPEFLTYFQNEAQLEKSRLLSDRFSAERPKGSFSTLEIQRTEQGDSAMYLCASSGTSGGDAYEQYFGPGTRLTVT.

The gene calls are TRBV4-1 and TRBJ2-7; 8 nucleotides match TRBD2. The CDR3 length is 18 residues. V was clipped by 1 base and J by 7 bases; unmatched bases: 18. Germline V gives CDR1 MGHRA, CDR2 YSYEKL. CDR3 sequence reads: CASSQVRLSSGSSCEQYF. The CDR3 DNA reads as TGCGCCAGCAGCCAAGTACGTCTTTCGAGCGGGAGTTCTTGTGAGCAGTACTTC.

This clone was found once. The chain couples TRBV5-1 to TRBJ1-2, with 7 bases identical to TRBD1. Per germline, CDR1 SGHRS and CDR2 YFSETQ. The CDR3 consists of 17 residues. V lost 4 bases and J lost 0; bases outside the gene matches: 12. As DNA, the CDR3 is TGCGCCAGCAGCCTTGGACAGGTCCACTTATCTAACTATGGCTACACCTTC. The encoded protein is CASSLGQVHLSNYGYTF.

This clone was observed a few times. The chain recombines TRBV9 with TRBJ1-2; TRBD1 matches at 8 bases. J was trimmed by 6 bases and V by 3 bases; bases with no gene match: 4. Germline V CDR1 and CDR2: SGDLS, YYNGEE. The CDR3 runs to 13 residues. CDR3 nucleotides: TGTGCCAGCAGCGGGACAGGGAGGGATGGCTACACCTTC. Translating it yields CASSGTGRDGYTF. Looking up the rest from reference TRBV9 and TRBJ1-2 gives the full variable domain: DSGVTQTPKHLITATGQRVTLRCSPRSGDLSVYWYQQSLDQGLQFLIQYYNGEERAKGNILERFSAQQFPDLHSELNLSSLELGDSALYFCASSGTGRDGYTFGSGTRLTVV.

The gene calls are TRBV6-1 and TRBJ1-3; 7 bases agree with TRBD1. Trimming cost V 4 bases and J 0 bases; bases outside gene matches: 9. The length of the CDR3 is 17 residues. Germline CDR1 reads MNHNS; CDR2 reads SASEGT. In nucleotides, the CDR3 is TGTGCCAGCAGTGCCTCCGGGACAGCGAACTCTGGAAACACCATATATTTT. Translating it yields CASSASGTANSGNTIYF.

The chain joins TRBV5-5 to TRBJ2-1; 10 positions agree with TRBD2. Germline lookup yields CDR1 SGHKS and CDR2 YYEKEE (reference sequence). The CDR3 is 15 residues long. With V trimmed by 3 bases and J by 8 bases, 8 bases remained unmatched. This CDR3 reads CASSSPGLAMHEQFF. The CDR3 region has the DNA TGTGCCAGCAGCTCACCGGGACTAGCGATGCATGAGCAGTTCTTC.

This clone was counted a single time. V usage is TRBV4-3 and J usage is TRBJ1-2; D remains unclear. Looked up from germline, CDR1 is LGHNA and CDR2 is YSLEER. The length of the CDR3 is 15 residues. Trimming took off 2 bases at V and 6 bases at J, with 16 bases between the two ends. The CDR3 here is CASSQSAKVGNGYTF. As DNA, the CDR3 is TGCGCCAGCAGCCAATCAGCCAAGGTCGGGAATGGCTACACCTTC.

The chain uses TRBV5-6 and TRBJ2-7, with 7 bases fitting TRBD1. The CDR3 runs 16 residues. The V and J ends lost 3 bases and 4 bases, in that order; junction bases with no gene match: 13. In germline, CDR1 is SGHDT, CDR2 YYEEEE. CDR3 region: CASSSFPGQLSYEQYF. CDR3 nucleotide sequence: TGTGCCAGCAGCTCCTTCCCGGGACAGCTGTCTTACGAGCAGTACTTC.

This chain uses TRBV10-1 with TRBJ2-7; 9 bases map to TRBD1. Looked up from germline, CDR1 is WNHNN and CDR2 is SYGVQD (reference sequence). Germline trimming cut 7 bases from V and 10 bases from J; bases unmatched to any gene: 23. CDR3 length: 17 residues. In DNA, the CDR3 is TGCGCCAGCACCAGAATCCCCGGGACAGGGAAAATCAGGAGCCAGTACTTC. This sequence encodes CASTRIPGTGKIRSQYF.

In its sample, this clone was seen once. The chain combines TRBV10-3 with TRBJ1-1, with D possibly TRBD1 on 6 matching bases. The CDR3 loop spans 13 amino acids. Per germline, CDR1 ENHRY and CDR2 SYGVKD. Trimming took off 4 bases at V and 11 bases at J, with 17 bases between the two ends. The CDR3 bases are TGTGCCATCAGTGTGGGGACACCCCAGAGGGCTTTCTTT. Its translation is CAISVGTPQRAFF.

The V and J genes are TRBV5-8 and TRBJ1-2; D not certain. Deletions cut 2 bases from V and 0 bases from J, with 11 bases between. The germline CDR1 and CDR2 sequences are SGHTS and YDEGEE. This CDR3 has 15 residues. The CDR3 sequence: CASSLIGSANYGYTF. The CDR3 nucleotides are TGTGCCAGCAGCTTAATAGGGAGTGCTAACTATGGCTACACCTTC.

This chain uses TRBV30 with TRBJ2-3, with 8 bases identical to TRBD2. Germline V gene lookup returns CDR1 GTSNPN and CDR2 SVGIG (reference sequence). The CDR3 loop spans 14 amino acids. Unmatched junction bases numbered 3, after V lost 1 base and J lost 3 bases. The CDR3 coding sequence is TGTGCCTGGAGTGGCGGGAGGAATACAGATACGCAGTATTTT. It is translated as CAWSGGRNTDTQYF.